This is a list of T cell receptor beta chains from one sample in a study of cytomegalovirus exposure and HLA in healthy donors. Here immunoSEQ multiplex PCR was the method, and the copy in TCRdb shows in-frame clones only, minus some. The sample holds roughly 240,000 clones, 70% to 90% seen once. Material: PBMCs. The receptors shown here come from a girl aged 2 to 9 in good health and CMV-seronegative. Both conserved end residues are part of each CDR3. D genes are given only for firm matches.

j_call d_call v_call cdr3_nt cdr3_aa
TRBJ2-3 TRBD2 TRBV25-1 TGTGCCAGCAGTGTGCGGGGGGCCGCTACAGATACGCAGTATTTT CASSVRGAATDTQYF
TRBJ2-5 - TRBV5-4 TGTGCCAGCAGCTTGCCTAGCGAGGAGACCCAGTACTTC CASSLPSEETQYF
TRBJ2-7 - TRBV21-1 TGTGCCAGCAGCAAACTGGGGACATTCTACGAGCAGTACTTC CASSKLGTFYEQYF
TRBJ1-2 - TRBV11-1 TGTGCCAGCAGCTTTAACAGGGAAGCAAGTGCTGGCTACACCTTC CASSFNREASAGYTF
TRBJ1-5 - TRBV27 TGTGCCAGCAGTTTATTCGGGAGAGGGGGCAATCAGCCCCAGCATTTT CASSLFGRGGNQPQHF
TRBJ1-2 TRBD1 TRBV12-5 TGTGCTAGTGGTACAGGGGGCGCGGACTATGGCTACACCTTC CASGTGGADYGYTF
TRBJ2-7 TRBD1 TRBV6-5 TGTGCCAGCAGCTTGGGACAGATCCCCTACGAGCAGTACTTC CASSLGQIPYEQYF
TRBJ1-1 - TRBV30 TGTGCCTGGAGTCCACAGGGCAGAGCTTTCTTT CAWSPQGRAFF
TRBJ2-1 TRBD2 TRBV15 TGTGCCACCAGCAGAGATAGGAGCGCTGACACGGGAGGGAATGAGCAGTTCTTC CATSRDRSADTGGNEQFF
TRBJ2-7 - TRBV5-4 TGTGCCAGCAGCTACAGGAGCTCCTACGAGCAGTACTTC CASSYRSSYEQYF
TRBJ1-2 TRBD1 TRBV7-9 TGTTCCAGCAGCCCCCTGGGACAGACTTATGGCTACACCTTC CSSSPLGQTYGYTF
TRBJ2-4 TRBD1 TRBV18 TGTGCCAGCTCACTACTGGACAGGGGGATAGCCAAAAACATTCAGTACTTC CASSLLDRGIAKNIQYF
TRBJ2-7 - TRBV10-1 TGCGCCAGCAGCCGGGAAAAATACGAGCAGTACTTC CASSREKYEQYF
TRBJ2-1 - TRBV7-7 TGTGCCAGCAGCCAGACTCCATCCAATGAGCAGTTCTTC CASSQTPSNEQFF
TRBJ1-2 TRBD1 TRBV6-6 TGTGCCAGCAACAGGGGGAGCGGTGGCTACACCTTC CASNRGSGGYTF